The clone carrying this TCR beta chain appeared a few times. TCRdb used MiXCR to reprocess the PCR reads, holding one entry per CDR3 protein. The profile shows under 8,000 distinct CDR3 sequences, around half of them singletons. Samples came from patients with localized non-small cell lung adenocarcinoma. The record originates from a study of CD4 and CD8 cells across lung adenocarcinoma regions. The CDR3 is 15 residues long. V shed 4 bases, J shed 1 base, and the junction held 1 base outside the gene matches. Germline values: CDR1 WNHNN, CDR2 SYGVQD (reference sequence). This clonotype was obtained from a male donor with lung adenocarcinoma. The CD4 and CD8 labels of this study may be unreliable. Sequenced: CD8+ T cells from the center of a lung tumor. The V and J genes are TRBV10-1 and TRBJ2-2, with TRBD2 identical over 9 bases. The chain's CDR3 is CASSASGMNTGELFF. The CDR3 DNA is TGCGCCAGCAGTGCTAGCGGGATGAACACCGGGGAGCTGTTTTTT.